The sequence of this TCR beta chain was determined in a study of glioma-infiltrating T cells. Amplification of TCR alpha and beta CDR3 regions from RNA used iRepertoire nested multiplex PCR. For one-step reverse transcription and amplification, about 90-450 ng of tissue mRNA or PBMC total RNA was used. TCRdb recomputed calls from the multiplex PCR reads with MiXCR, one row per CDR3 protein. The sample yields about 130,000 distinct CDR3 sequences, roughly a quarter seen once. This CDR3 is built from 16 residues. Trimming cost V 5 bases and J 5 bases; bases outside gene matches: 14. Germline CDR1 is MNHEY and CDR2 is SMNVEV (reference sequence). Study-wide results and limits: Tissue-blood divergence was below expectation in non-neoplastic patients, above in gliomas. Tissue and blood shared very few CDR3 sequences.

Comment on this clonotype: The antigen remains unidentified. Just one base apart from a much larger clone, this may be a read error.

This clonotype originated in a human donor with low-grade glioma or glioblastoma, undergoing nonglioma brain surgery, or in good health (not recorded which). Sequences were obtained from glioma tissue, nonneoplastic brain tissue, or PBMCs (not recorded which). The genes are TRBV27 and TRBJ1-1, with TRBD1 matching 7 bases. CDR3 DNA sequence: TGTGCCAGCAGTCCCCTAGGGAGGGGGCGAAAAACTGAAGCTTTCTTT. This translates into CASSPLGRGRKTEAFF.